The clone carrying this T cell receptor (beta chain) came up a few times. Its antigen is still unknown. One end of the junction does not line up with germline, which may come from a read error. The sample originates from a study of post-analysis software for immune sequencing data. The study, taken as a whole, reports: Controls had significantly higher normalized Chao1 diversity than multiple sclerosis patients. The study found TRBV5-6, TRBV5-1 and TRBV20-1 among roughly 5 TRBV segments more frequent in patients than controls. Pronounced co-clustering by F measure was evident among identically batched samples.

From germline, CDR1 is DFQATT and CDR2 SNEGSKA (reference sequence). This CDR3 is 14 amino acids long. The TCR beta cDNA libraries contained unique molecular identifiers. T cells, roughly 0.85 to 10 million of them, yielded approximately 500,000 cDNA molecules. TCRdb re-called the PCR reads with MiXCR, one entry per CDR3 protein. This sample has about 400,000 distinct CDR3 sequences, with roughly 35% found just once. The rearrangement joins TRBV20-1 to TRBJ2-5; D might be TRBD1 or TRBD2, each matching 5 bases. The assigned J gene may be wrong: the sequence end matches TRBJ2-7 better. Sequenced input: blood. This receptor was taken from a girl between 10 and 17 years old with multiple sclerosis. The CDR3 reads CSVRDRDRVYEQYF. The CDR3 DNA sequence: TGCAGTGTTAGAGATCGGGACCGGGTATACGAGCAGTACTTC.